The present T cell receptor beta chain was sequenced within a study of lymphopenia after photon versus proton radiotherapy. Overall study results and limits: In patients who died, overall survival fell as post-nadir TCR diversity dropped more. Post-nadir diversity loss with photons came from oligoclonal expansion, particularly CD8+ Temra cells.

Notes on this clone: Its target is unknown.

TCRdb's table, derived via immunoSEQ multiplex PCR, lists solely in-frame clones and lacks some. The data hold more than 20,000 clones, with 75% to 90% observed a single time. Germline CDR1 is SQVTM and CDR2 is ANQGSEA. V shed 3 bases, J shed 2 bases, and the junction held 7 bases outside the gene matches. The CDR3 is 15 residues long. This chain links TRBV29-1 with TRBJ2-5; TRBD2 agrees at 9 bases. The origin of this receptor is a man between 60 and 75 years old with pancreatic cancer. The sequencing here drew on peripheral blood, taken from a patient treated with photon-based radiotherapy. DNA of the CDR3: TGCAGCGTTGACGGCAGCGGGGGGTTTCAAGAGACCCAGTACTTC. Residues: CSVDGSGGFQETQYF.